This TCR beta chain was documented in a study of blood T cell repertoires in COVID-19. For the study at large: Samples taken during acute and convalescent COVID-19 were collected in the United States, Italy and Spain. PBMCs, B-cell-depleted T cells, or T cells were the source of the cDNA or gDNA that made up the material.

Everyone who took part was roughly 18 to 95 years old, and they came from roughly 25 US areas. Cohorts were determined from participant-reported clinical history. Profiled with immunoSEQ multiplex PCR; TCRdb holds only in-frame clones, not every one. The sample lists about 120,000 clones; about four fifths were seen once. V was pared by 4 bases and J by 5 bases, with 15 bases between. The germline V gene encodes CDR1 MDHEN and CDR2 SYDVKM. The CDR3 is made up of 14 amino acids. The chain recombines TRBV28 with TRBJ2-7; possible D gene TRBD1, 7 bases. The sequenced sample was PBMCs or T cells enriched from blood (not recorded which). The clonotype originates from a woman aged 25-40 years who had recovered from COVID-19. CDR3 sequence reads: CASSWAGRGDEQYF. DNA of the CDR3: TGTGCCAGCAGTTGGGCCGGCAGGGGGGACGAGCAGTACTTC.